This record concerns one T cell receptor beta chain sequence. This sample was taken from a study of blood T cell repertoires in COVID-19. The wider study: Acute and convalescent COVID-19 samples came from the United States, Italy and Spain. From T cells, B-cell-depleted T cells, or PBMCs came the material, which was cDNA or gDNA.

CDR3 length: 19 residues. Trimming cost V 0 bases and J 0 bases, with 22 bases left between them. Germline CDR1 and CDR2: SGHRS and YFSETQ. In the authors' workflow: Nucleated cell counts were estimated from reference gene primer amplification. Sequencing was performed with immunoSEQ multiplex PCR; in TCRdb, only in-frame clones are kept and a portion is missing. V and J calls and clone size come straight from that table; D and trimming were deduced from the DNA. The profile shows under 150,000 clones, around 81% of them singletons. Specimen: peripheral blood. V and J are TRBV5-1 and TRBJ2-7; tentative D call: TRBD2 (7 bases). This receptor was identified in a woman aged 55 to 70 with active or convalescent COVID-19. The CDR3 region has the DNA TGCGCCAGCAGCTTGGGAACGGGGGGCGCCGCGACAAGCTCCTACGAGCAGTACTTC. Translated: CASSLGTGGAATSSYEQYF. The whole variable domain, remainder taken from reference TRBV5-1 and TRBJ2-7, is KAGVTQTPRYLIKTRGQQVTLSCSPISGHRSVSWYQQTPGQGLQFLFEYFSETQRNKGNFPGRFSGRQFSNSRSEMNVSTLELGDSALYLCASSLGTGGAATSSYEQYFGPGTRLTVT.